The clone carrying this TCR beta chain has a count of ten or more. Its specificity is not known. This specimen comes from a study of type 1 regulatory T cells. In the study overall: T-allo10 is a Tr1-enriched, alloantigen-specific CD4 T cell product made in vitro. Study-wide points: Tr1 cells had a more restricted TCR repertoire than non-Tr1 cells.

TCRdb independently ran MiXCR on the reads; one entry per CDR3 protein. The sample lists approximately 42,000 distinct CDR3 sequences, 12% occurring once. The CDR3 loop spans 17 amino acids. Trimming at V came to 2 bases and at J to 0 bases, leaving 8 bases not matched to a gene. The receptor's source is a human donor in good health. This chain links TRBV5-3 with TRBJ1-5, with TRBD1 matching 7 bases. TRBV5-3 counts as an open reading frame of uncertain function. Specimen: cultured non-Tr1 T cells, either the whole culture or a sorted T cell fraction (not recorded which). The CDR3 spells CARSFSAGGFSNQPQHF. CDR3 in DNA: TGTGCCAGAAGCTTTTCGGCAGGGGGGTTTAGCAATCAGCCCCAGCATTTT.